Presented here are 12 T cell receptor beta chains from one specimen sequenced in a study of T cell responses to AZD1222 COVID-19 vaccine. Method: immunoSEQ multiplex PCR; TCRdb's copy keeps in-frame clones and lacks some. The repertoire consists of 80,000 or so clones, with roughly 80% occurring once and the leading ten covering about 3%. The sequencing here drew on peripheral blood, taken on day 0 of AZD1222 vaccination. All receptors derive from an adult in good health.

The chain links TRBV3-1 (or the pseudogene TRBV3-2) to TRBJ1-5; the D is unclear. This CDR3 region has 13 residues. Germline V gene sequence: CDR1 LGHDT, CDR2 YNNKEL (reference sequence). Trimming took 2 bases from V and 0 from J, leaving 2 bases between them. In DNA form, the CDR3 reads TGTGCCAGCAGCCAATCTAGCAATCAGCCCCAGCATTTT. Protein: CASSQSSNQPQHF.

V usage is TRBV7-2 and J usage is TRBJ2-2; 11 bases are shared with TRBD2. CDR1 and CDR2 from the germline V gene are SGHTA and FQGNSA. The CDR3 totals 17 residues. V lost 7 bases to trimming and J lost 1 base; unmatched junction nucleotides: 8. In DNA form, the CDR3 reads TGTGCCAGCAAACGTGCACTAGCGGGAGAGAACACCGGGGAGCTGTTTTTT. Residues: CASKRALAGENTGELFF. Full variable domain (outside the CDR3, taken from reference TRBV7-2 and TRBJ2-2): GAGVSQSPSNKVTEKGKDVELRCDPISGHTALYWYRQSLGQGLEFLIYFQGNSAPDKSGLPSDRFSAERTGGSVSTLTIQRTQQEDSAVYLCASKRALAGENTGELFFGEGSRLTVL.

The rearrangement uses TRBV2 and TRBJ2-3; D might be TRBD1 (5 bases). Germline CDR1 and CDR2: SNHLY and FYNNEI. Trimming left V 5 bases short and J 1 base short, with 13 bases between. The CDR3 spans 15 residues. The CDR3 nucleotides read TGTGCCAGCAGTCGACCCAAAGGGGGCACAGATACGCAGTATTTT. Amino acid sequence: CASSRPKGGTDTQYF.

V usage is TRBV19 and J usage is TRBJ2-7, with D hard to call. Trimming pared 0 bases from V and 4 bases from J, leaving 16 bases between. Looked up from germline, CDR1 is LNHDA and CDR2 is SQIVND (reference sequence). This CDR3 comprises 16 residues. CDR3 residues: CASSIEGNSLRYEQYF. The CDR3 DNA reads TGTGCCAGTAGTATAGAGGGCAACTCTCTCAGGTACGAGCAGTACTTC.

The chain carries TRBV10-3 and TRBJ2-5; D gene unclear. The CDR3 runs to 15 residues. Germline assignment: CDR1 ENHRY and CDR2 SYGVKD. Deletions cut 5 bases from V and 1 base from J, with 14 bases between. The CDR3 protein is CAISSGPTSQETQYF. The DNA of the CDR3 is TGTGCCATCAGTTCAGGACCGACGTCCCAAGAGACCCAGTACTTC.

The gene calls are TRBV5-6 and TRBJ2-7, with D tentatively TRBD2 (5 bases). CDR3 length equals 12 residues. Trimming stripped 3 bases from V and 6 bases from J, with 10 bases between. Germline V gene data show CDR1 as SGHDT and CDR2 as YYEEEE. The CDR3 DNA is TGTGCCAGCAGCTCCAGACGGGGCGAGCAGTACTTC. It is translated as CASSSRRGEQYF. The complete variable domain, with remaining parts taken from reference TRBV5-6 and TRBJ2-7, reads DAGVTQSPTHLIKTRGQQVTLRCSPKSGHDTVSWYQQALGQGPQFIFQYYEEEERQRGNFPDRFSGHQFPNYSSELNVNALLLGDSALYLCASSSRRGEQYFGPGTRLTVT.

This clone was detected once. The chain couples TRBV7-2 to TRBJ2-7; D is unresolved. Trimming took 0 bases from V and 4 from J, leaving 16 bases between them. This CDR3 has 16 amino acids. Germline CDR1 and CDR2: SGHTA and FQGNSA. The CDR3 reads CASSLAFQAVRYEQYF. As DNA, the CDR3 is TGTGCCAGCAGCTTAGCGTTTCAGGCCGTCCGGTACGAGCAGTACTTC.

The chain is built from TRBV15 and TRBJ2-2; no clear D gene. This CDR3 has 14 residues. V was shortened by 0 bases and J by 6 bases, with 8 bases between the two germline ends. Germline values: CDR1 LNHNV, CDR2 YYDKDF (reference sequence). CDR3: CATSRDPGPGELFF. CDR3 in DNA: TGTGCCACCAGCAGAGATCCCGGTCCCGGGGAGCTGTTTTTT.

For the CDR3, the DNA is TGTGCCAGCAGCGCAAATAGCAATCAGCCCCAGCATTTT. Translated, it gives CASSANSNQPQHF. V and J are TRBV7-9 and TRBJ1-5; D is ambiguous. V lost 5 bases and J lost 0, with 5 bases in between. CDR3 length equals 13 residues. Germline CDR1 reads SEHNR; CDR2 reads FQNEAQ (reference sequence). Full variable domain (rest looked up from reference TRBV7-9 and TRBJ1-5): DTGVSQNPRHKITKRGQNVTFRCDPISEHNRLYWYRQTLGQGPEFLTYFQNEAQLEKSRLLSDRFSAERPKGSFSTLEIQRTEQGDSAMYLCASSANSNQPQHFGDGTRLSIL.

The chain links TRBV7-9 to TRBJ2-7; possibly TRBD2 for D (5 bases). Germline-derived CDR1 and CDR2 are SEHNR and FQNEAQ (reference sequence). The CDR3 runs 12 residues. V gave up 5 bases and J gave up 7 bases, with 12 bases separating them. CDR3 in amino acids: CASSLRPGEQYF. CDR3 sequence (DNA): TGTGCCAGCAGCCTAAGGCCGGGGGAGCAGTACTTC.

This clone was seen a few times. J is TRBJ1-6 and V is TRBV12-3 or TRBV12-4; no clear D gene. This CDR3 spans 13 amino acids. V was trimmed by 5 bases and J by 4 bases, leaving 6 bases between them. CDR3 sequence: CASSEAYNSPLHF. The CDR3 DNA sequence: TGTGCCAGCAGTGAAGCGTATAATTCACCCCTCCACTTT.

The chain joins TRBV19 to TRBJ1-5; no firm D call. The germline V gene has CDR1 LNHDA and CDR2 SQIVND (reference sequence). The CDR3 runs to 18 residues. Trimming took off 5 bases at V and 1 base at J, with 21 bases between the two ends. Written as DNA, the CDR3 is TGTGCCAGTAGTTCACCTACGGGGAATGGTCGGAGCAATCAGCCCCAGCATTTT. As protein: CASSSPTGNGRSNQPQHF.